This T cell receptor beta chain was recovered during a study of CD8 T cells in Susac syndrome. Random hexamers primed reverse transcription of about 0.45 to 1 ug RNA. One entry per CDR3 protein results from TCRdb running MiXCR on the immunoSEQ multiplex PCR reads. The sample yields under 200,000 distinct CDR3 sequences, 85% to 95% seen once. As controls, healthy donors matched for age and sex were used. The germline gives CDR1 LGHNA, CDR2 YNFKEQ. Trimming left V 0 bases short and J 5 bases short, with 8 bases between. This CDR3 has 14 residues. The sample was CD4+ T cells from PBMCs. The V call is TRBV4-2, the J call TRBJ1-5, with D perhaps TRBD1 (5 bases). The sequence came from a human donor in good health. For the CDR3, the DNA is TGTGCCAGCAGCCAAGATTGGGGGGATCAGCCCCAGCATTTT. Encoded protein: CASSQDWGDQPQHF.